A selection of T cell receptor beta chains follows, all from one sample in a study of response to subunit inactivated influenza vaccine. TCRdb re-called the RT-PCR reads through MiXCR, storing one row per CDR3 protein. This table has 500,000 or so distinct CDR3 sequences, 16% appearing once. The material was CD4+ T cells sorted from PBMCs, obtained less than 30 months after vaccination. These TCRs come from a man aged 45 to 70 who received an inactivated influenza vaccine. Both conserved end residues are part of each CDR3. D genes are given only for firm matches. The size of a clone is reported for some rows only, either as once, few or many, or as a class for expanded clones.

v_call: TRBV12-3/TRBV12-4; j_call: TRBJ2-1; clone_size: NA; d_call: NA; cdr3_length: 16; cdr3_nt: TGTGCCAGCAGAACGGACGGCGAGAGCTCCTACAATGAGCAGTTCTTC; cdr3_aa: CASRTDGESSYNEQFF
v_call: TRBV6-2/TRBV6-3; j_call: TRBJ2-5; clone_size: NA; d_call: NA; cdr3_length: 17; cdr3_nt: TGTGCCAGCAGCCCCCCGGCCGGGACGGACCTGAGAGAGACCCAGTACTTC; cdr3_aa: CASSPPAGTDLRETQYF
v_call: TRBV10-3; j_call: TRBJ2-3; clone_size: few; d_call: NA; cdr3_length: 14; cdr3_nt: TGTGCCACCTGCAAACAGGGGGGGTCAGATACGCAGTATTTT; cdr3_aa: CATCKQGGSDTQYF
v_call: TRBV11-1; j_call: TRBJ2-7; clone_size: few; d_call: TRBD1; cdr3_length: 14; cdr3_nt: TGTGCCAGCAGCCTGGGACAGCGTCTTTACGAGCAGTACTTC; cdr3_aa: CASSLGQRLYEQYF
v_call: TRBV6-1; j_call: TRBJ1-6; clone_size: many; d_call: NA; cdr3_length: 16; cdr3_nt: TGTGCCAGCAGTGAAGGGATAGGGAGGGTAACTTCACCCCTCCACTTT; cdr3_aa: CASSEGIGRVTSPLHF
v_call: TRBV6-2/TRBV6-3; j_call: TRBJ2-3; clone_size: few; d_call: NA; cdr3_length: 20; cdr3_nt: TGTGCCAGCAGTCACTTATATGGGCGGGGGCCCCTCGGGGACCGAGATACGCAGTATTTT; cdr3_aa: CASSHLYGRGPLGDRDTQYF
v_call: TRBV5-5; j_call: TRBJ2-3; clone_size: NA; d_call: TRBD1; cdr3_length: 15; cdr3_nt: TGTGCCAGCAGCACAGGGACAGGGCCTGGGAATACGCAGTATTTT; cdr3_aa: CASSTGTGPGNTQYF
v_call: TRBV5-6; j_call: TRBJ2-7; clone_size: NA; d_call: TRBD1; cdr3_length: 14; cdr3_nt: TGTGCCAGCAGCCCTCCGGGACAGGGTTTCGAGCAGTACTTC; cdr3_aa: CASSPPGQGFEQYF
v_call: TRBV20-1; j_call: TRBJ1-2; clone_size: NA; d_call: NA; cdr3_length: 12; cdr3_nt: TGCAGTGCTAGTGTGGGGAACTATGGCTACACCTTC; cdr3_aa: CSASVGNYGYTF
v_call: TRBV5-1; j_call: TRBJ2-3; clone_size: few; d_call: NA; cdr3_length: 15; cdr3_nt: TGCGCCAGCAGCCTGGGGGCCGGGCTCCCAGATACGCAGTATTTT; cdr3_aa: CASSLGAGLPDTQYF
v_call: TRBV4-3; j_call: TRBJ2-5; clone_size: NA; d_call: NA; cdr3_length: 15; cdr3_nt: TGCGCCAGCAGCCAAGAACCAGGGTTACTTGAGACCCAGTACTTC; cdr3_aa: CASSQEPGLLETQYF
v_call: TRBV12-3/TRBV12-4; j_call: TRBJ1-6; clone_size: few; d_call: NA; cdr3_length: 15; cdr3_nt: TGTGCCAGCACCCTCGGAGGCGGTGTGAGTTCACCCCTCCACTTT; cdr3_aa: CASTLGGGVSSPLHF
v_call: TRBV2; j_call: TRBJ2-7; clone_size: NA; d_call: NA; cdr3_length: 13; cdr3_nt: TGTGCCAGCAGTAGGCAAGCAACCTACGAGCAGTACTTC; cdr3_aa: CASSRQATYEQYF
v_call: TRBV5-1; j_call: TRBJ1-5; clone_size: few; d_call: NA; cdr3_length: 16; cdr3_nt: TGCGCCAGCAGCTTGGGTCCCATCGGTGGGAGCCAGCCCCAGCATTTT; cdr3_aa: CASSLGPIGGSQPQHF
v_call: TRBV6-2/TRBV6-3; j_call: TRBJ1-2; clone_size: few; d_call: NA; cdr3_length: 13; cdr3_nt: TGTGCCAGCAGACCTAACAGAAGCTATGGCTACACCTTC; cdr3_aa: CASRPNRSYGYTF
v_call: TRBV9; j_call: TRBJ2-1; clone_size: few; d_call: NA; cdr3_length: 13; cdr3_nt: TGTGCCAGCAGCGTGGGACCACTCAATGAGCAGTTCTTC; cdr3_aa: CASSVGPLNEQFF
v_call: TRBV28; j_call: TRBJ2-3; clone_size: NA; d_call: NA; cdr3_length: 13; cdr3_nt: TGTGCCAGCAGCGACAGCAACACAGATACGCAGTATTTT; cdr3_aa: CASSDSNTDTQYF
v_call: TRBV3-1; j_call: TRBJ2-3; clone_size: NA; d_call: TRBD2; cdr3_length: 16; cdr3_nt: TGTGCCAGCAGCGAATCTAGCGGGGGCTTCACAGATACGCAGTATTTT; cdr3_aa: CASSESSGGFTDTQYF
v_call: TRBV6-2/TRBV6-3; j_call: TRBJ2-7; clone_size: few; d_call: TRBD2; cdr3_length: 15; cdr3_nt: TGTGCCAGCAGTAACTCGGGACTAGCGGAGTACGAGCAGTACTTC; cdr3_aa: CASSNSGLAEYEQYF
v_call: TRBV12-3/TRBV12-4; j_call: TRBJ1-2; clone_size: few; d_call: NA; cdr3_length: 12; cdr3_nt: TGTGCCAGCAGGGGTCCGGGCTATGGCTACACCTTC; cdr3_aa: CASRGPGYGYTF
v_call: TRBV7-2; j_call: TRBJ2-7; clone_size: NA; d_call: TRBD2; cdr3_length: 12; cdr3_nt: TGTGCCAGCAGCGCAGGTGGGACTATTTCATACTTC; cdr3_aa: CASSAGGTISYF
v_call: TRBV7-2; j_call: TRBJ1-2; clone_size: few; d_call: NA; cdr3_length: 14; cdr3_nt: TGTGCCAGCAGCCCCTATACCACTAACTATGGCTACACCTTC; cdr3_aa: CASSPYTTNYGYTF
v_call: TRBV7-2; j_call: TRBJ2-7; clone_size: few; d_call: NA; cdr3_length: 15; cdr3_nt: TGTGCCAGCAGCTTACGATATGGGATTTTGATGGAGCAGTACTTC; cdr3_aa: CASSLRYGILMEQYF
v_call: TRBV12-3/TRBV12-4; j_call: TRBJ1-4; clone_size: NA; d_call: NA; cdr3_length: 14; cdr3_nt: TGTGCCAGCAGTTTGGTCGGATCTAATGAAAAACTGTTTTTT; cdr3_aa: CASSLVGSNEKLFF
v_call: TRBV4-1; j_call: TRBJ1-4; clone_size: many; d_call: NA; cdr3_length: 16; cdr3_nt: TGCGCCAGCAGCCAAGATCACGGACGTGGTAATGAAAAACTGTTTTTT; cdr3_aa: CASSQDHGRGNEKLFF
v_call: TRBV4-2; j_call: TRBJ1-6; clone_size: many; d_call: NA; cdr3_length: 16; cdr3_nt: TGTGCCAGCAGCCAATTCCTTCAGGGTGGGGATTCACCCCTCCACTTT; cdr3_aa: CASSQFLQGGDSPLHF
v_call: TRBV20-1; j_call: TRBJ2-5; clone_size: once; d_call: TRBD1; cdr3_length: 15; cdr3_nt: TGCAGTGCTAGAGAACTGACAGGGACGCCAAGGACCCAGTACTTC; cdr3_aa: CSARELTGTPRTQYF
v_call: TRBV6-1; j_call: TRBJ1-3; clone_size: NA; d_call: NA; cdr3_length: 15; cdr3_nt: TGTGCCAGCAGTGGGGGCCTTAACTCTGGAAACACCATGTATTTT; cdr3_aa: CASSGGLNSGNTMYF
v_call: TRBV6-2/TRBV6-3; j_call: TRBJ2-1; clone_size: many; d_call: NA; cdr3_length: 14; cdr3_nt: TGTGCCAGCAGTTACGGGGGCCAAAAAAATGAGCAGTTCTTC; cdr3_aa: CASSYGGQKNEQFF